This paragraph reports one TCR beta chain. This clonotype came up a few times. Its antigen is still unknown. One base away there is no much larger clone; base qualities are not given. The sample's treatment or condition label is to be understood as: allogeneic hematopoietic cell transplantation with graft depleted of TCRalphabeta T cells and CD19 B cells. Transplant recipients were children who received TCRalphabeta/CD19-depleted allogeneic hematopoietic cell grafts. Library preparation employed PCR. The run used an Illumina HiSeq 2500. TCR library preparation used molecular barcoding, with unique molecular identifiers applied to normalize quantification of the TCRbeta repertoire. TCRdb reran the public reads through fastp at Q25 and MiXCR, keeping productive beta chains. Identical CDR3 protein sequences are pooled into one entry, listed with their most common genes and DNA. The sample profile shows hundreds of thousands of distinct CDR3 sequences; under 20% of them were found once. 25% to 35% of the sample belongs to the ten largest clones.

The data are from a study of T-cell reconstitution after alpha-beta-depleted transplantation in children (dated by TCRdb to 2016 to 2017). For the study in its entirety: T-cell immune reconstitution after TCRalphabeta/CD19-depleted allogeneic hematopoietic cell transplantation in children was quantitatively tracked in the study by means of TCR repertoire profiling. General findings and caveats noted by the study authors: Apparently early alphabetaT-cell count recovery about two months after transplant reportedly relied on only several hundred rapidly expanded clones derived from non-depleted graft cells. Over subsequent months, a decline in hyperexpanded clone frequencies was noted, and after one year, T-cell counts and TCRbeta diversity were mostly ascribed to newly produced T cells. In some patients, high TCRbeta diversity at day 60 was attributed to recipient T cells and intrathymic progenitors that had survived conditioning.

CDR1 SGHAT and CDR2 FQNNGV were looked up in the germline V gene. V and J are trimmed by 1 base and 3 bases, and the gene matches miss 7 bases of the junction. Including the terminal cysteine and phenylalanine, the CDR3 comprises 16 residues. Only CDR3 DNA is held: 48 bases, read in frame from base 1. The TCR originated in a boy under two years old who had a stem cell transplant for Wiskott-Aldrich syndrome, so the T cells may come from the graft donor. The sample in question was PBMCs, mostly from graft donor cells, obtained 360 days after TCRalphabeta/CD19-depleted stem cell transplant. The chain uses TRBV11-2 and TRBJ2-7, and 9 junctional nucleotides match TRBD1. The nucleotide sequence is TGTGCCAGCAGCTTAGTGGCCGGGACAGGGTTCTACGAGCAGTACTTC. Its coded protein is CASSLVAGTGFYEQYF.